These T cell receptor beta chains were read from a single sample in a study of sequential checkpoint blockade in melanoma. Assay: immunoSEQ multiplex PCR; the TCRdb copy retains only in-frame clones and omits some. This sample has approximately 29,000 clones, with 75% to 85% found just once. This specimen was CD8+ T cells sorted from blood (inferred from file names), taken from a patient given nivolumab and ipilimumab in sequence. Every receptor here comes from a human donor with melanoma. The conserved cysteine and the conserved F or W are not part of the CDR3 here.

len | v_gene | CDR3aa
12 | TRBV21-1 | ASSPGANNQPQH
12 | TRBV11-2 | ASSSYDRGYGYT
11 | TRBV2 | ASSELWQASQH
14 | TRBV5-6 | ASSRWTGTGSYEQY
12 | TRBV28 | ASSGQGTNEKLF
13 | TRBV7-6 | ASSTGTSGGYEQY
15 | TRBV7-2 | ASSSELAGGPYNEQF
11 | TRBV5-4 | ASSLPGWTEAF
12 | TRBV2 | ASDRRGANYGYT
9 | TRBV5-4 | ASSSGGELF
11 | TRBV4-2 | ASSLAQGNIQY
12 | TRBV19 | ASSPGQGSIEQY
15 | TRBV19 | ASSILMGNGLNTEAF
16 | TRBV5-6 | ASSGDTGTSGIYNEQF
13 | TRBV5-4 | ASSLEGTASYEQY
13 | TRBV18 | ASSPRTAMDTEAF
15 | TRBV5-6 | ASSSYNLRGYQETQY
13 | TRBV5-1 | ASSLGGVPYNEQF
9 | TRBV4-3 | ASRQGTEAF
11 | TRBV5-4 | ATDAGSATEAF
12 | TRBV27 | ASSWASRGDEQF
13 | TRBV28 | ASSKTATLRNEQF